This TCR beta chain was recovered during a study of neoadjuvant anti-PD-1 for oral cavity cancer. Study details: Patients without progression received a fourth nivolumab dose around day 43, then surgical resection on days 50-56.

Time point described: after neoadjuvant nivolumab, at surgical resection. These newly diagnosed stage II-IVA oral cavity squamous cell carcinoma patients had no prior systemic or radiation treatment. Concerning this clone: Its cognate antigen is unknown.

Sequencing was performed with immunoSEQ multiplex PCR; in TCRdb, only in-frame clones are kept and a portion is missing. The profile shows 11,000 to 15,000 clones, 75% to 85% of them singletons. Trimming removed 5 bases from V and 2 bases from J, with 12 bases in between. Germline values: CDR1 SEHNR, CDR2 FQNEAQ (reference sequence). The CDR3 loop spans 15 amino acids. Whole-study findings and limits: Only a few patients per response group were TCR-analyzed; validation needed.

This TCR was recovered from a person aged 35 to 85 with oral cavity squamous cell carcinoma. The starting material was PBMCs, obtained after nivolumab (anti-PD-1) treatment. The gene calls are TRBV7-9 and TRBJ1-4; a weak D match, TRBD1 (5 bases). The CDR3 sequence: CASSPIGATNEKLFF. The CDR3 DNA follows: TGTGCCAGCAGCCCGATCGGGGCGACTAATGAAAAACTGTTTTTT. Based on the CDR3 plus reference TRBV7-9 and TRBJ1-4, the full variable domain is DTGVSQNPRHKITKRGQNVTFRCDPISEHNRLYWYRQTLGQGPEFLTYFQNEAQLEKSRLLSDRFSAERPKGSFSTLEIQRTEQGDSAMYLCASSPIGATNEKLFFGSGTQLSVL.